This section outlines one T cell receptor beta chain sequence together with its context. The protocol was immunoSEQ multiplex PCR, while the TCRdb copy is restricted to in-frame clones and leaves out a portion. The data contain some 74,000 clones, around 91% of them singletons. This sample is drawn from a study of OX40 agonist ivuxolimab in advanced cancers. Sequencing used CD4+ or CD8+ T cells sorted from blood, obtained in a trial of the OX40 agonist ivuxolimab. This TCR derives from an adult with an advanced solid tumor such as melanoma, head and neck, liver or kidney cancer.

CDR3 nucleotides: TGTGCCATCAGTGAGTACAGGGGCGAGCAGTACTTC. It translates to CAISEYRGEQYF. The genes are TRBV10-3 and TRBJ2-7; 7 bases are a match to TRBD1. The J segment lost 6 bases and the V segment lost 1 base, leaving 0 bases of the junction unmatched. Germline values: CDR1 ENHRY, CDR2 SYGVKD. CDR3 size: 12 residues.